This T cell receptor beta chain was found in a study of blood T cell repertoires in COVID-19. The wider study: Samples representing acute and convalescent COVID-19 were sourced from the United States, Italy and Spain. PBMCs, B-cell-depleted T cells, or T cells provided the cDNA or gDNA that made up the material.

The CDR3 totals 13 residues. The germline V and J ends were trimmed by 6 bases and 7 bases, with 15 bases remaining between them. Germline lookup yields CDR1 WNHNN and CDR2 SYGVQD (reference sequence). Original methodology: Counts of nucleated cells, estimated from reference gene primer amplification, were obtained. Libraries were prepared by immunoSEQ multiplex PCR; TCRdb keeps only in-frame clonotypes and omits some of them. The V and J calls and clone size come from that table; D and trimming were worked out from the DNA. The sample contains 150,000 or so clones, 75% to 85% of which appear only once.

The chain combines TRBV10-1 with TRBJ1-2, with D uncertain. Specimen: peripheral blood. The TCR was taken from a man between 60 and 75 years old with active or convalescent COVID-19. This CDR3 reads CASRGSGKSGYTF. The CDR3, as DNA: TGCGCCAGCAGAGGATCGGGGAAGAGTGGCTACACCTTC.